The 28 T cell receptor beta chains reported below all come from one sample, sequenced in a study of PD-L1 blockade in urothelial cancer. Some clones are missing from TCRdb's copy, which holds only in-frame ones; the method was immunoSEQ multiplex PCR. This sample has about 38,000 clones, with around 88% found just once. The time point is: peripheral blood 6 weeks after treatment start. The sequencing used PBMCs, collected around atezolizumab (anti-PD-L1) treatment. These receptors all come from a man between 60 and 75 years old with urothelial cancer.

The chain employs TRBV2 and TRBJ1-5, with 8 nucleotides matching TRBD1. V shed 5 bases, J shed 0 bases, and the junction held 3 bases outside the gene matches. CDR3 length equals 15 residues. Per the germline V gene, CDR1 is SNHLY and CDR2 is FYNNEI. This CDR3 is CASSQQGVSNQPQHF. The CDR3 bases are TGTGCCAGCAGTCAACAGGGGGTTAGCAATCAGCCCCAGCATTTT.

The chain recombines TRBV18 with TRBJ2-3; no clear D gene. V lost 0 bases to trimming and J lost 4 bases, with 5 bases between them. The CDR3 contains 13 residues. Germline V gene sequence: CDR1 KGHSH, CDR2 LQKENI. CDR3 nucleotides: TGTGCCAGCTCACCACCCAAGCCAGATACGCAGTATTTT. This codes for CASSPPKPDTQYF.

Here the CDR3 DNA reads TGTGCCAGCAGCTTAGTTCAGGACGAGCAGTACTTC. It specifies CASSLVQDEQYF. The genes are TRBV11-2 and TRBJ2-7, with no clear D. With 1 base removed from V and 5 bases from J, the gap between germline ends came to 6 bases. The germline gives CDR1 SGHAT, CDR2 FQNNGV. The CDR3 loop spans 12 amino acids.

This clone occurred once. The chain employs TRBV30 and TRBJ1-1; 7 nucleotides agree with TRBD1. CDR1 and CDR2 from the germline V gene are GTSNPN and SVGIG (reference sequence). The CDR3 contains 12 residues. Trimming removed 0 bases from V and 9 bases from J; junction bases left unmatched: 4. The CDR3 DNA reads as TGTGCCTGGAGTGTCGACAGGGAGAAAGCTTTCTTT. This translates into CAWSVDREKAFF.

This rearrangement joins TRBV11-2 to TRBJ2-1; D perhaps matches TRBD1 (6 bases). V was trimmed by 2 bases and J by 10 bases, leaving 12 bases between them. The CDR3 is 13 residues long. Germline V gene data show CDR1 as SGHAT and CDR2 as FQNNGV. CDR3 residues: CASSLLEGVEQFF. The CDR3 DNA reads TGTGCCAGCAGCTTATTAGAGGGGGTAGAGCAGTTCTTC.

The chain uses TRBV30 and TRBJ1-1, with D possibly matching TRBD1 (5 bases). V was shortened by 2 bases and J by 6 bases, with 16 bases between the two germline ends. The CDR3 is 14 residues long. The germline V gene has CDR1 GTSNPN and CDR2 SVGIG (reference sequence). The CDR3 region is CAWSLLNQGSEAFF. The CDR3 DNA follows: TGTGCCTGGAGTCTCCTAAATCAGGGCTCTGAAGCTTTCTTT.

The chain links TRBV5-1 to TRBJ1-4; maybe TRBD1 (5 bases). Germline V gene data show CDR1 as SGHRS and CDR2 as YFSETQ. This CDR3 has 18 residues. The ends were cut back, 0 bases at V and 3 bases at J, with 18 bases in the middle. Written as DNA, the CDR3 is TGCGCCAGCAGCTTGGTAGGGGCCAGGGTCTCGGCTAATGAAAAACTGTTTTTT. Translation gives CASSLVGARVSANEKLFF. Together with reference TRBV5-1 and TRBJ1-4, the CDR3 gives the full variable domain: KAGVTQTPRYLIKTRGQQVTLSCSPISGHRSVSWYQQTPGQGLQFLFEYFSETQRNKGNFPGRFSGRQFSNSRSEMNVSTLELGDSALYLCASSLVGARVSANEKLFFGSGTQLSVL.

The chain employs TRBV6-5 and TRBJ2-5; 11 bases map to TRBD2. The germline CDR1 and CDR2 sequences are MNHEY and SVGAGI. The J segment lost 2 bases and the V segment lost 6 bases, leaving 2 bases of the junction unmatched. The CDR3 spans 14 residues. For the CDR3, the DNA is TGTGCCAGCAGGGCTAGCGGGGGGCAAGAGACCCAGTACTTC. This sequence encodes CASRASGGQETQYF.

The chain carries TRBV7-2 and TRBJ2-7; D call uncertain. V shed 2 bases and J shed 4 bases, with 12 bases lying between them. This CDR3 contains 14 residues. Germline CDR1 reads SGHTA; CDR2 reads FQGNSA. CDR3 in amino acids: CASSLWRGEYEQYF. CDR3 DNA: TGTGCCAGCAGCTTATGGAGAGGCGAGTACGAGCAGTACTTC.

This chain connects TRBV29-1 to TRBJ2-7, with TRBD1 matching 10 bases. V lost 6 bases, J lost 4 bases, and 6 bases stayed unmatched. CDR3 length equals 13 residues. Germline-derived CDR1 and CDR2 are SQVTM and ANQGSEA. As DNA, the CDR3 is TGCAGCGTAAACCGGGACAGGGGATACGAGCAGTACTTC. Protein sequence: CSVNRDRGYEQYF.

The V call is TRBV11-2, the J call TRBJ1-3, with no clear D. Trimming removed 3 bases from V and 2 bases from J, with 8 bases in between. CDR3 length equals 14 residues. Germline CDR1 is SGHAT and CDR2 is FQNNGV. The CDR3 region is CASSFSGTGNTIYF. For the CDR3, the DNA is TGTGCCAGCAGCTTTTCCGGGACTGGAAACACCATATATTTT.

The chain's CDR3 is CASSLGGLLHSYEQYF. The CDR3 DNA reads TGTGCCAGCAGCTTGGGCGGGCTTCTCCACTCCTACGAGCAGTACTTC. The rearrangement uses TRBV5-6 and TRBJ2-7, with D possibly being TRBD2 (5 bases). Trimming removed 0 bases from V and 0 bases from J, with 13 bases in between. The CDR3 length is 16 residues. The germline CDR1 and CDR2 sequences are SGHDT and YYEEEE.

This chain connects TRBV7-4 to TRBJ1-5; 12 positions agree with TRBD1. Germline V lookup: CDR1 SGHVT, CDR2 SQSDAQ. J gave up 4 bases and V 5 bases, and 9 bases lay outside the gene matches. The CDR3 is made up of 17 amino acids. The CDR3 sequence is CASSPGTGGDPNQPQHF. The CDR3 DNA reads as TGTGCCAGCAGCCCCGGGACAGGGGGCGACCCAAATCAGCCCCAGCATTTT.

The V gene is TRBV13, the J gene TRBJ2-7; TRBD1 matches 7 bases. The CDR3 has 14 residues. Germline V gene data show CDR1 as PRHDT and CDR2 as FYEKMQ (reference sequence). Unmatched junction bases numbered 3, after V lost 3 bases and J lost 1 base. Here the CDR3 reads CASSFGTASYEQYF. CDR3 nucleotides: TGTGCCAGCAGCTTCGGGACAGCGTCCTACGAGCAGTACTTC. Looking up the rest from reference TRBV13 and TRBJ2-7 gives the full variable domain: AAGVIQSPRHLIKEKRETATLKCYPIPRHDTVYWYQQGPGQDPQFLISFYEKMQSDKGSIPDRFSAQQFSDYHSELNMSSLELGDSALYFCASSFGTASYEQYFGPGTRLTVT.

The gene calls are TRBV5-1 and TRBJ1-1; tentatively, D is TRBD1 (6 bases). Germline assignment: CDR1 SGHRS and CDR2 YFSETQ. V was pared by 4 bases and J by 5 bases, with 15 bases between. The CDR3 spans 14 residues. The CDR3 loop is CASSTAGARTEAFF. CDR3 in DNA: TGCGCCAGCAGCACCGCAGGGGCCCGGACTGAAGCTTTCTTT.

Comments on this clone: Other DNA sequences in the sample encode the same CDR3. CDR3 loop: CASSFGQVNTEAFF. For the CDR3, the DNA is TGTGCCAGCAGTTTCGGACAGGTGAACACTGAAGCTTTCTTT. The gene calls are TRBV6-5 and TRBJ1-1, with 7 bases lining up with TRBD1. In germline, CDR1 is MNHEY, CDR2 SVGAGI. V trimming: 4 bases; J trimming: 0 bases; junction bases outside the gene matches: 2. This CDR3 is 14 amino acids long.

This chain joins TRBV7-2 and TRBJ1-3, with a weak D call TRBD1 (6 bases). This CDR3 is 15 amino acids long. Between the trimmed V and J ends, which lost 5 bases and 2 bases, there was a span of 13 bases. Germline V CDR1 and CDR2: SGHTA, FQGNSA. The CDR3 sequence is CASSPPGTPGNTIYF. CDR3 in DNA: TGTGCCAGCAGCCCCCCCGGGACACCTGGAAACACCATATATTTT.

The rearrangement uses TRBV5-1 and TRBJ2-2, with D perhaps matching TRBD2 (5 bases). Germline V lookup: CDR1 SGHRS, CDR2 YFSETQ. V was shortened by 4 bases and J by 7 bases, with 11 bases between the two germline ends. This CDR3 region has 13 residues. The CDR3: CASSHGRDGELFF. The DNA of the CDR3 is TGCGCCAGCAGCCACGGACGGGACGGGGAGCTGTTTTTT.

The V and J genes are TRBV4-3 and TRBJ2-2, with 9 bases aligning to TRBD2. V trimming: 4 bases; J trimming: 6 bases; junction bases outside the gene matches: 18. The CDR3 runs 19 residues. CDR1 is LGHNA and CDR2 is YSLEER in the germline V gene. In nucleotides, the CDR3 is TGCGCCAGCAGCCTAATGCTGTTGGCGGGGGGGCCAAGTGCCGGGGAGCTGTTTTTT. This codes for CASSLMLLAGGPSAGELFF.

This sequence joins TRBV5-1 and TRBJ2-5; 7 bases are a match to TRBD2. CDR3 length equals 15 residues. Germline-derived CDR1 and CDR2 are SGHRS and YFSETQ. The V segment lost 2 bases and the J segment 2 bases; nucleotides outside the gene matches: 6. The CDR3 spells CASSFSGTTQETQYF. The CDR3 region has the DNA TGCGCCAGCAGCTTTTCAGGGACTACACAAGAGACCCAGTACTTC.

This chain joins TRBV7-6 and TRBJ2-2, with D unresolved. CDR3 length: 13 amino acids. V was trimmed by 4 bases and J by 3 bases, leaving 6 bases between them. Per the germline V gene, CDR1 is SGHVS and CDR2 is FNYEAQ. CDR3 in amino acids: CASSSEDTGELFF. The CDR3 DNA reads TGTGCCAGCAGCTCTGAGGACACCGGGGAGCTGTTTTTT.

The chain carries TRBV4-1 and TRBJ2-2, with 8 bases lining up with TRBD2. CDR1 and CDR2 (germline): MGHRA, YSYEKL. The CDR3 totals 17 residues. The V gene end was trimmed by 4 bases and the J gene end by 1 base; junction bases not matched to a gene: 8. Written as DNA, the CDR3 is TGCGCCAGCAGCCTTTCCGCAAGCGGGAGGAACACCGGGGAGCTGTTTTTT. Protein product: CASSLSASGRNTGELFF.

V and J are TRBV7-9 and TRBJ1-4, with D unresolved. V lost 3 bases and J 0 bases, leaving 11 bases between the germline ends. The CDR3 is made up of 16 amino acids. Germline CDR1 is SEHNR and CDR2 is FQNEAQ (reference sequence). CDR3 DNA: TGTGCCAGCAGCTTTAGAAGTCCCGCAACTAATGAAAAACTGTTTTTT. Residues: CASSFRSPATNEKLFF. Filled out from reference TRBV7-9 and TRBJ1-4, the complete variable domain reads DTGVSQNPRHKITKRGQNVTFRCDPISEHNRLYWYRQTLGQGPEFLTYFQNEAQLEKSRLLSDRFSAERPKGSFSTLEIQRTEQGDSAMYLCASSFRSPATNEKLFFGSGTQLSVL.

This sequence joins TRBV19 and TRBJ1-1, with 9 bases matching TRBD1. CDR3 length equals 14 residues. V shed 4 bases and J 5 bases; nucleotides not matched to a gene: 5. The germline V gene encodes CDR1 LNHDA and CDR2 SQIVND (reference sequence). The DNA for the CDR3 is TGTGCCAGTAGTACAGGACAGGGGTGGACTGAAGCTTTCTTT. Its translation is CASSTGQGWTEAFF.

The CDR3 sequence is CAWSVRRDTGELFF. CDR3 DNA sequence: TGTGCCTGGAGTGTACGGCGGGACACCGGGGAGCTGTTTTTT. This chain joins TRBV30 and TRBJ2-2; TRBD2 is a possible D gene (5 bases). Germline loops: CDR1 GTSNPN, CDR2 SVGIG (reference sequence). Trimming removed 0 bases from V and 3 bases from J, with 8 bases in between. This CDR3 has 14 amino acids.

The chain recombines TRBV19 with TRBJ1-5, with TRBD1 as a possible D gene (5 bases). The CDR3 spans 16 residues. Between the trimmed V and J ends, which lost 2 bases and 2 bases, there was a span of 13 bases. In germline, CDR1 is LNHDA, CDR2 SQIVND (reference sequence). In nucleotides, the CDR3 is TGTGCCAGTAGTATACCGGCAGGGTTAGGCAATCAGCCCCAGCATTTT. Translating it yields CASSIPAGLGNQPQHF.

This chain uses TRBV12-2 with TRBJ2-3; the table calls TRBD2, which could not be checked here. TRBV12-2 is deemed a pseudogene. The CDR3 contains 14 residues. The CDR3 coding sequence is TGTGCAAGTCCGGTCGGGACTAGATCAGATACGCAGTATTTT. The encoded protein is CASPVGTRSDTQYF.

The chain couples TRBV7-2 to TRBJ2-7, with D perhaps TRBD1 (6 bases). Trimming stripped 2 bases from V and 5 bases from J, with 13 bases between. The CDR3 spans 14 residues. Germline CDR1 reads SGHTA; CDR2 reads FQGNSA. DNA for the CDR3: TGTGCCAGCAGCTTACAGGGGTCGTCTGACGAGCAGTACTTC. Protein: CASSLQGSSDEQYF.